This section outlines one T cell receptor beta chain sequence together with its context. The data originate from a study of blood T cell repertoires in COVID-19. The assay was immunoSEQ multiplex PCR, and TCRdb's table has in-frame clones only and misses some. The data contain 140,000 or so clones, around 85% of them seen just once; the ten biggest clones take up 3% to 3.5%. Germline CDR1 and CDR2: SGHRS and YFSETQ. The CDR3 is 16 residues long. V shed 1 base, J shed 6 bases, and the junction held 9 bases outside the gene matches. The receptor was derived from a woman at least 80 years old with acute or convalescent COVID-19. The sequencing input was peripheral blood. V usage is TRBV5-1 and J usage is TRBJ2-3; 9 bases agree with TRBD1. In nucleotides, the CDR3 is TGCGCCAGCAGCTTGAGGGGGACAGGGTGGGCCGATACGCAGTATTTT. Residues: CASSLRGTGWADTQYF.